This T cell receptor (beta chain) appears in the sequencing data of a study of T cells after yellow fever vaccination. Overall study findings and caveats: Overall, a small share of clonotypes was seen in both CD4 and CD8 compartments. Peaking faster, on day 5 versus 15, the secondary response was nonetheless weaker.

A few counts support this clonotype. Antigen unknown. The CDR3 has 16 residues. Germline V gives CDR1 DFQATT, CDR2 SNEGSKA (reference sequence). V lost 1 base and J lost 2; bases outside the gene matches: 10. The TCR cDNA carried a universal primer site and UMIs from 5'RACE template switching. TCRdb itself ran the 5' RACE reads through MiXCR, one entry per CDR3 protein. The data contain under 300,000 distinct CDR3 sequences, over 10% of them singletons. This receptor was obtained from a young man who received the YFV17D yellow fever vaccine. Sample: CD4+ T cells sorted from PBMCs, taken 45 days after the yellow fever booster vaccination. This sequence joins TRBV20-1 and TRBJ2-5, with TRBD2 identical over 7 bases. In DNA form, the CDR3 reads TGCAGTGCTAGAGCCTCGCTGGCGGGGGTACAAGAGACCCAGTACTTC. Protein sequence: CSARASLAGVQETQYF.